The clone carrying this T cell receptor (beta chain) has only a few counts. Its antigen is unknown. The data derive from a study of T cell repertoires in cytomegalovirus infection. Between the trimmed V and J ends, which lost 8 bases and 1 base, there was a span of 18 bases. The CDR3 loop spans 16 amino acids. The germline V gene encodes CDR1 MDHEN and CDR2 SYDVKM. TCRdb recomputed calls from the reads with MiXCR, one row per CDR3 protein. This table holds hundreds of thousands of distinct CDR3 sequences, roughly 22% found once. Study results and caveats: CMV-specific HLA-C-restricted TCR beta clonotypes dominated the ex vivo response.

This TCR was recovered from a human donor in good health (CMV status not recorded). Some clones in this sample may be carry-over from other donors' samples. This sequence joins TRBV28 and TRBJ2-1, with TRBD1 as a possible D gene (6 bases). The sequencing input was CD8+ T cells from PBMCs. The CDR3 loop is CASGTRDTQSYNEQFF. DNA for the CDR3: TGTGCCAGCGGGACAAGGGACACCCAGTCCTACAATGAGCAGTTCTTC.